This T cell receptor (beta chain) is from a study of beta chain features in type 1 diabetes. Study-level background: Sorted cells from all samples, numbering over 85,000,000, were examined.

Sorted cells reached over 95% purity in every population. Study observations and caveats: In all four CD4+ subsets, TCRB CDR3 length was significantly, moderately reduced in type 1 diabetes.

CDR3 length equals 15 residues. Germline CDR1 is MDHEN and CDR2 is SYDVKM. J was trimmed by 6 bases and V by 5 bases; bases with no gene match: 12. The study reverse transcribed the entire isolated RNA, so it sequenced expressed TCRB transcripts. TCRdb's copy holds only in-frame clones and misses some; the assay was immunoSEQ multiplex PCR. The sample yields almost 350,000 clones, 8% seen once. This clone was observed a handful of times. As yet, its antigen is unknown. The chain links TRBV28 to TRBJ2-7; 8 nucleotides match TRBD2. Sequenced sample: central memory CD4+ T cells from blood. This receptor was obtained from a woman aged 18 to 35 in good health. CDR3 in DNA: TGTGCCAGCAGTGTACTACACTCCGGGACTAGCGAGCAGTACTTC. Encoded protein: CASSVLHSGTSEQYF.